The clone carrying this T cell receptor (beta chain) was seen a handful of times. The CDR3 spans 13 residues. Trimming shortened V by 5 bases and J by 6 bases, and 14 bases separated the two germline ends. Per the germline V gene, CDR1 is SGHRS and CDR2 is YFSETQ. Some clones are missing from TCRdb's copy, which holds only in-frame ones; the method was immunoSEQ multiplex PCR. The data show 250,000 to 400,000 clones, about 85% seen once. Everyone who took part was roughly 18 to 95 years old, and they came from about two dozen US areas. This specimen comes from a study of blood T cell repertoires in COVID-19. Study summary: Acute-phase and convalescent COVID-19 samples originated in the United States, Italy and Spain.

The chain joins TRBV5-1 to TRBJ1-1; D might be TRBD1 (6 bases). The source material was PBMCs or T cells enriched from blood (not recorded which). The receptor was isolated from a woman aged 25 to 39 who had been exposed to COVID-19. This CDR3 is CASRAGTSPEAFF. The CDR3 DNA follows: TGCGCCAGCAGGGCCGGGACAAGCCCTGAAGCTTTCTTT.